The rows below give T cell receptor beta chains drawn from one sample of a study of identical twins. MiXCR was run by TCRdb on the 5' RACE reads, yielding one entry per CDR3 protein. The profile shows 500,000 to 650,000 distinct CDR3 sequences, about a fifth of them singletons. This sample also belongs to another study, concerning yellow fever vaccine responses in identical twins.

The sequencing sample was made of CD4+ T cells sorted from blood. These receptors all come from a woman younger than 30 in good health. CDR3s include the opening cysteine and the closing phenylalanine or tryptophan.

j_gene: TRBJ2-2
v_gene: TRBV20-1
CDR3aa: CSAPGTGELFF

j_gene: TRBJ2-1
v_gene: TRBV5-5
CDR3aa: CASSDLAGGHNEQFF

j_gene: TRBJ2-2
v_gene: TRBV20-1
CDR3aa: CSARRATANTGELFF

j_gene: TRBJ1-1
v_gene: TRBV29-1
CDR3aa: CSVEYVGGVKYEAFF

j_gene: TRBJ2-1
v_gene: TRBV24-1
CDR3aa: CAIGQLNEQFF

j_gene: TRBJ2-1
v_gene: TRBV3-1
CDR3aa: CASSQGPGAYNEQFF

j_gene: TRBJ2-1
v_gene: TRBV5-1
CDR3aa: CASSTLDGADEQFF

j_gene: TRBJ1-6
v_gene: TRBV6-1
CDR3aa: CASSPRGSYNSPLHF

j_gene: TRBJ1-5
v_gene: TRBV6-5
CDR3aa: CASSYRGHNQPQHF

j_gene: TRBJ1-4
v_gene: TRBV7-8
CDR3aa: CASSQGATNEKLFF

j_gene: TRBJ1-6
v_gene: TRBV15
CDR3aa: CATSVAGETPLHF

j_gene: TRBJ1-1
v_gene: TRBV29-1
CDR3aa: CSVGGSTSVTEAFF

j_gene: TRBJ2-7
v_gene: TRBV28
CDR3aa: CASRSSGRAYEQYF

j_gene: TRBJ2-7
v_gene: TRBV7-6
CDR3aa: CASSFPALGGRTYEQYF

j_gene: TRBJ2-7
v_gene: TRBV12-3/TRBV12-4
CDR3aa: CASSLDVEYEQYF

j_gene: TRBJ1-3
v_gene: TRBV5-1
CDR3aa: CASSGGTGGNTIYF

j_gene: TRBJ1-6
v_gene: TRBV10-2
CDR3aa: CASTQAAGNNSPLHF

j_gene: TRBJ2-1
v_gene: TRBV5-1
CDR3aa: CASSSASGRNYNEQFF

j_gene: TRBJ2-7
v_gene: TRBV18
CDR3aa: CASSSFRDSSYEQYF

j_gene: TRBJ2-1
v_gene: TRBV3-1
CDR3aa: CASSQVRLAGVSEQFF

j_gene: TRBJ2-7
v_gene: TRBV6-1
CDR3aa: CASSRTGITVEQYF

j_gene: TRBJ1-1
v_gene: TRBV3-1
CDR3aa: CASSPGGPVASTEAFF

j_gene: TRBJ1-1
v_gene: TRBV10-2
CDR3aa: CASSEGGSTEAFF

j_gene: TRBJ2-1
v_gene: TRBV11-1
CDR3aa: CASSLRSGLAGPEQFF

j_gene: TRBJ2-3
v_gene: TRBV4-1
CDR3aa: CASSQGEGRADTQYF

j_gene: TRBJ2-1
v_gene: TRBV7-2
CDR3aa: CASSLALLSYNEQFF

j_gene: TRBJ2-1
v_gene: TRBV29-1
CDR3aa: CSVARLAGIEQFF

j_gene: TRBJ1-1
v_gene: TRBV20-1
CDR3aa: CSARTSNEVTEAFF

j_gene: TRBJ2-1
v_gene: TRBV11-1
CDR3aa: CASSLSGRLAGRVNYNEQFF

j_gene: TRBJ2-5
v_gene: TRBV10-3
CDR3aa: CATRGLVQETQYF

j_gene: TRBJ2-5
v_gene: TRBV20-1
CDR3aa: CSARAPLASEETQYF

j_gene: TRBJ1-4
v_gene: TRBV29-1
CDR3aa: CSVFSEKLFF

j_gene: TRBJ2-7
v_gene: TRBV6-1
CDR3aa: CASSPAVQSSYEQYF

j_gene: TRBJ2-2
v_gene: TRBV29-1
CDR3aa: CSGGLDGNTGELFF

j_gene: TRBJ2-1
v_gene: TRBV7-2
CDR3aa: CASSPAGENEQFF

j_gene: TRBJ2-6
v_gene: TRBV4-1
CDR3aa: CASSVALPNSGANVLTF

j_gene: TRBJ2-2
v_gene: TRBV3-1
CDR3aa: CASSQTSTGELFF

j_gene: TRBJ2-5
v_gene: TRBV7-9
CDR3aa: CASSLSSTRGETQYF

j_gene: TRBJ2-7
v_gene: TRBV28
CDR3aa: CASSLFGGTGNSYEQYF